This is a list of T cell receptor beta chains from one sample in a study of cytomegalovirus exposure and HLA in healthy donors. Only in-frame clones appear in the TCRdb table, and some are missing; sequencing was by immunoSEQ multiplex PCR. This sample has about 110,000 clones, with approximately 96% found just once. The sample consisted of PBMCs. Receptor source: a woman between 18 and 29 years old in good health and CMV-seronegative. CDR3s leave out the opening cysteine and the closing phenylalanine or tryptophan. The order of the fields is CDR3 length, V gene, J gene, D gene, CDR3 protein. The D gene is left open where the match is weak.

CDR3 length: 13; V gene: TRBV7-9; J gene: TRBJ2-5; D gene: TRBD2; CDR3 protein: ASSSSGTRQETQY
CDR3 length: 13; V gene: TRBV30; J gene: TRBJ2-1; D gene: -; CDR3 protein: AWSVASGPYNEQF
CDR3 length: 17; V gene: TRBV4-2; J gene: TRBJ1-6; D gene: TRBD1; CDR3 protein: ASSQAVVYAGGPNSPLH
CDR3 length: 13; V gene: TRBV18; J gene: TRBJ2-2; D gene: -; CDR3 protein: ASSPPGQNTGELF
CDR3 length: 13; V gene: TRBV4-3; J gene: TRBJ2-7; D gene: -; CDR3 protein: ASSQDGTRTYEQY
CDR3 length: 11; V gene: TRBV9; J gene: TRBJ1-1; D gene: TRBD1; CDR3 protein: ASSRGPGTEAF
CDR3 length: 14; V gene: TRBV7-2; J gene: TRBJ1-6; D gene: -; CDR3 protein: ASSLVRQGTNSPLH
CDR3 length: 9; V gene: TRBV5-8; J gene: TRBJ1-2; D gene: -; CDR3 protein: ASSPDRIYT
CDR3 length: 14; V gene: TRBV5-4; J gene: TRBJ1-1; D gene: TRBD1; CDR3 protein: ASSFGVGDSNTEAF
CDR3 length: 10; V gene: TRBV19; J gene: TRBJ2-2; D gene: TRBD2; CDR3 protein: ASRGGAGELF
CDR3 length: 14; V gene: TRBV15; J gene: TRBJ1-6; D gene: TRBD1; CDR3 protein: ATSRLTGQGSAPLH
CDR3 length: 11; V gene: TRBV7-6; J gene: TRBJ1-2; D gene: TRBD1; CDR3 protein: ASSGTGGSGYT
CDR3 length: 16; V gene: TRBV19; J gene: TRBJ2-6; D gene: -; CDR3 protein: ASSIAPLVGPGANVLT
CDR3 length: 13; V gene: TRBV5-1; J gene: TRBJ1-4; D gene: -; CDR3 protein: ASSSHRLNGEKLF
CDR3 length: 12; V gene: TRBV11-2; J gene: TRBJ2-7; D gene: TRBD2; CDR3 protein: ASSFTSGAGEQY
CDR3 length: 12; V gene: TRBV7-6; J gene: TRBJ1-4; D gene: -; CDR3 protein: ASSFRGAGEKLF
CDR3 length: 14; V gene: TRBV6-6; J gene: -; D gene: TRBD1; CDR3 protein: ASSPSGTVKRYEQY
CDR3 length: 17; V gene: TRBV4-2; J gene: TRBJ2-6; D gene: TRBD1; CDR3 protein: ASSQDGQGFNSGANVLT
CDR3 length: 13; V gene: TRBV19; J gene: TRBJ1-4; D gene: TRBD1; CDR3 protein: ASNTIGQVNEKLF
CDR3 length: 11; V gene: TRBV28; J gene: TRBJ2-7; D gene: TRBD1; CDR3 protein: ASGRTGTYEQY
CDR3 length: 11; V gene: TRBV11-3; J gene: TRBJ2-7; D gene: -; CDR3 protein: ASSLTQVNEQY
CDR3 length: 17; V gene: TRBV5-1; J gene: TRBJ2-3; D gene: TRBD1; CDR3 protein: ASRHGQGAGGALTDTQY
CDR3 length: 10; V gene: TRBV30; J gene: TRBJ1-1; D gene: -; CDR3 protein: AWSTENTEAF
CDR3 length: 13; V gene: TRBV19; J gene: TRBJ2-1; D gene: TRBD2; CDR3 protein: ASSQLADSYNEQF
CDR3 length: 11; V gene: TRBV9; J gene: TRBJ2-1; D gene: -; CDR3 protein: ASSGASYNEQF
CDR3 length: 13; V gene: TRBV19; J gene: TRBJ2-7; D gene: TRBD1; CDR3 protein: ASSSTGFRVGEQY
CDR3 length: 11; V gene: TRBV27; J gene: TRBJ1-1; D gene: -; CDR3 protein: ASSRTTPPEAF
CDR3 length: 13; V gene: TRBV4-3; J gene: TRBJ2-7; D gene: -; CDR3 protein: ASSPEGTGHYEQY
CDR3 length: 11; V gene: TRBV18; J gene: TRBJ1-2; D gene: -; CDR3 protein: ASSPSPGSGYT
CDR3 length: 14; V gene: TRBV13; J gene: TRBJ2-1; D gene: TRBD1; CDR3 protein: ASSSYTGTGYNEQF
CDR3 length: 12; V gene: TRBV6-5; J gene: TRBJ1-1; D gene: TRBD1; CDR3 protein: ASSRQGRDTEAF
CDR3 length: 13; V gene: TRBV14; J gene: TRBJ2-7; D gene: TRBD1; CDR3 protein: ASSQRQGSYYEQY
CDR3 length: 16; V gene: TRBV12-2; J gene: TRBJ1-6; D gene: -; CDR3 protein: ASRLAFDRGSLDSPLH
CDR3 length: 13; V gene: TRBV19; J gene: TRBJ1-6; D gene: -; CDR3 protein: ASSMVPGSNSPLH
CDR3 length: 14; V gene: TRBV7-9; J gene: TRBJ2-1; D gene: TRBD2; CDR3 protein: ASKNVSGGATDEQF
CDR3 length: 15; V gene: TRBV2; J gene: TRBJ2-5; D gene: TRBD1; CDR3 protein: ASGDTGGTRGQETQY
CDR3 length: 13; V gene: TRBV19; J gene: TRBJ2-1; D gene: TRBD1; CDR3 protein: ASRDRGGRWNEQF
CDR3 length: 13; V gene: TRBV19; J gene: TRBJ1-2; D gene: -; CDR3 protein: ASSAVQGVAGGYT
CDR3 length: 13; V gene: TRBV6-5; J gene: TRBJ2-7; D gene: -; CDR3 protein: ASSKRPHQGHEQY
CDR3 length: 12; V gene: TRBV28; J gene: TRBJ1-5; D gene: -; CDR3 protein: ASSFRQGTQPQH
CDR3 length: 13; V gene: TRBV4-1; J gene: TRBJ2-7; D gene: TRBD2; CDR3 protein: ASSQVAGGIYEQY
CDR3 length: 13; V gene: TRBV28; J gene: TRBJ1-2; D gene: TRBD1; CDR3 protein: ASSSGQGAFYGYT
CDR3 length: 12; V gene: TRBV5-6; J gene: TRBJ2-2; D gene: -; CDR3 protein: ASSWSDGTGELF
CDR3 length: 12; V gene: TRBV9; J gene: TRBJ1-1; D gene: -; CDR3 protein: ASSRGGVGTEAF
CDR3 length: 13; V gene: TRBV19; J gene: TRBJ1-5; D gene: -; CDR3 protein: ASSIFSRGNQPQH
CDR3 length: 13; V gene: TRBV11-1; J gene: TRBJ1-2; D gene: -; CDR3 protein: ASSFSSTANYGYT
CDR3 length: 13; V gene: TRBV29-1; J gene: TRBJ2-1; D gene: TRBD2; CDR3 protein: SAALAGGSGGEQF
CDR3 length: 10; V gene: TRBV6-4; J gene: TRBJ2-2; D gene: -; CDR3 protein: ASSEATGELF
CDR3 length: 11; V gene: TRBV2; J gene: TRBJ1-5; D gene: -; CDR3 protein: ASSVEGPQPQH
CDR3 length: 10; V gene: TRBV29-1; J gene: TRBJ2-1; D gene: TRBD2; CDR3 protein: SVVTTGTTRF
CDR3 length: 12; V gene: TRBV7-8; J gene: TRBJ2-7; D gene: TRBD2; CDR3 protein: ASSGRGVLYEQY
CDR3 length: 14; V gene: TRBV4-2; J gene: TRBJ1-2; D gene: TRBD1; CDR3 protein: ASSQTGLSRGHGYT
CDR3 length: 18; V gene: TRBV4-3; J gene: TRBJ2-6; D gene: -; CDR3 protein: ASSQASRGHRSSGANVLT